This T cell receptor (beta chain) originates from a study of cytomegalovirus exposure and HLA in healthy donors (dated by TCRdb to about 2017). Describing the broader study: In an earlier analysis of some 610 of the donors, around 300 Gb of sequence data and roughly 100 million unique TCR beta sequences from 150 million to 200 million T cells were reported. An early release covering over 500 HLA-typed donors comprised about 310 gigabases of sequencing data and about 90 million unique TCR sequences. Of the 300 to 450 genotyped donors, around 81% fell in the genetic ancestry cluster associated with self-reported Caucasian donors. The study aimed to test whether cataloging public T cell receptors could reveal signatures of past pathogen exposure. Using immunosequencing, the study profiled T cell repertoires from about 610 subjects and related those repertoires to cytomegalovirus serostatus. Along with the approximately 700-subject first cohort, a separate validation cohort of over a hundred different subjects was used. To predict cytomegalovirus infection status, the study brought together high-throughput TCR immunosequencing, statistical association of individual TCRs with disease status, and machine learning. A later analysis re-analyzed previously published TCR beta repertoires from 666 donors and added high-resolution HLA genotyping to study TCR occurrence patterns. In the later analysis, no new phenotypic data were used to find candidate immune exposures; instead, reliance was placed on TCR beta sequences and their occurrence across donors. An earlier analysis of some 600 of the donors applied high-throughput TCR beta sequencing to assess whether each TCR beta V gene segment acted as functional or pseudogenic. Alongside the repertoire data, information on donor age, sex, ethnicity and CMV serostatus was compiled. A later genetic analysis used genome-wide SNP genotypes for about three fifths of the 666 donors, treating that subset as a discovery cohort. All discovery cohort repertoires had been generated on a single sequencing platform. HLA typing covered class I and class II loci at four-digit resolution. Typing coverage differed by locus: A, B, C, DRB1 and DQB1 were typed in roughly 620-640 donors, DQA1 in 500 to 550, DPA1 in 600 to 610, and DPB1 in just under 490. Several DR-DQ haplotypes were treated as single units for association and clustering because of strong linkage in the cohort. Among roughly 400 genotyped donors of the cohort, an average of around 250,000 unique TCR beta nucleotide sequences was sequenced per donor, of which about 19% were non-productive. Beyond this particular receptor, the publication reports: The cohort was sequenced for TCR beta chains only, and without alpha or paired-chain data the features that could be detected were limited. Roughly uniform sequencing depth across donors was assumed in presence/absence analyses, although this assumption may not hold. In a later analysis, most CMV-associated TCR beta chains were found to appear HLA-restricted, with HLA associations seemingly driven largely by CMV exposure. A few of the identified cytomegalovirus-associated TCR beta chains were confirmed in vitro to be specific for cytomegalovirus antigens. The classifier was reported to diagnose cytomegalovirus status with high specificity and sensitivity in both the original cohort and the validation cohort. A total of fewer than 200 TCR beta chains were listed by the study as associated with cytomegalovirus. In an earlier analysis of approximately 590 of the donors, most TCR beta V segments appeared in productive rearrangements about 87% or about 30% of the time, broadly matching IMGT annotations. Correlated functional status among segregating V segments might be attributable to linkage disequilibrium, but an unknown experimental factor could not be ruled out. Immune exposure information for the cohort was limited to CMV serostatus. Because the 87-base-pair reads could not distinguish some IMGT-functional V segments, including TRBV6-2 and TRBV6-3, those segments were excluded. Because counts were too low, about 18 rarely observed V segments, including chromosome 9 orphons, were left out of the earlier analysis of a few hundred of the donors. In a later analysis, 15,000 to 20,000 TCR beta sequences were associated with specific HLA alleles at a false discovery rate of 0.05. When HLA alleles, especially DR and DQ, strongly co-occurred, TCR associations were difficult to assign to individual alleles. In a later analysis, several top co-occurrence clusters were reported to appear linked to parvovirus B19, influenza, CMV and Epstein-Barr virus. In a later analysis, HLA-associated TCR beta chains showed more clonal expansion and lower generation probabilities than non-associated chains that were equally common. According to a later analysis, TCR association rates differed among HLA loci, with DRB1 alleles showing the most associated TCRs and HLA-C alleles showing the fewest. A further reported finding was that TCR beta sequences accurately predicted the HLA-A and HLA-B alleles for most subjects in the first cohort. Because HLA typing was missing for some donors at each locus, association tests included only the typed subset. A group of highly shared sequence variants was considered likely to be a technical artifact of the sequencing pipeline. In a later genetic analysis, fewer N-insertions in productive TCRs were reported among donors in an Asian-associated ancestry cluster than the roughly 640-donor mean. While some public TCRs were present in many individuals, most TCR sequences turned up only very rarely across donors. The authors suggested that the approach could potentially be extended to other disease states and immunological phenotypes. A later genetic analysis associated a missense DCLRE1C variant with V-gene and J-gene trimming of TCR beta chains, and an independent cohort replicated the association.

V trim: 3 bases; J trim: 4 bases; unmatched bases: 14. The germline V gene specifies SGHVS as CDR1 and FQNEAQ as CDR2. Including the terminal cysteine and phenylalanine, the CDR3 comprises 19 residues. Kept here is only the CDR3 DNA, which spans 57 bases and is read in frame from base 1. The method was the immunoSEQ multiplex PCR assay. A mixture of 60 forward primers for TCR Vbeta segments and 13 reverse primers for TCR Jbeta segments was used in the multiplex PCR. Amplification of the CDR3 region of rearranged TCR beta genes was performed with a multiplex PCR assay on genomic DNA. The Illumina HiSeq System was used to sequence the amplified TCR beta libraries as 87-base-pair reads. The original pipeline was this. A later analysis tallied 75 million to 95 million unique TCR beta chains across the approximately 670 repertoires, and about 10 million of those chains were shared by two or more donors. Raw reads were error-corrected and collapsed into unique sequences by a nearest-neighbor algorithm in which closely related sequences were merged to remove PCR and sequencing errors. To assign V, D and J gene segments, CDR3 sequences were aligned to IMGT reference sequences. Each retained sequence needed at least a six-nucleotide match to both a V gene segment and a J gene segment. A rearrangement was called productive if the CDR3 had no stop codons and remained in frame with V and J, and every other rearrangement was called non-productive. Following IMGT convention, CDR3 was defined as the stretch from the second conserved V-encoded cysteine up to the conserved J-encoded phenylalanine. The earlier analysis of about 500 of the donors excluded sequences that lacked an unambiguous match to a single V gene segment. In an earlier analysis of several hundred of the donors, a V segment was called functional when productive rearrangements were above 56.7%, and segregating when the standard deviation between donors exceeded 5%. A statistical classification framework was developed to diagnose cytomegalovirus status using the catalog of TCR beta chain sequences. In a later analysis, TCR nucleotide sequences were compared against IMGT/GENE-DB human TR gene sequences so that V and J genes could be assigned. Using the TCRdist pipeline, a later analysis assigned CDR3 sequences along with most-parsimonious VDJ recombination scenarios. In a later analysis, every TCR beta chain was defined by the combination of its CDR3 amino acid sequence and its V-gene family, and reads without a unique V-gene family were dropped. A later analysis removed 600 or so highly shared, low-generation-probability nucleotide sequences to deal with suspected cross-contamination and a sequencing artifact. In a later analysis, a clonal expansion index for each public chain was calculated from normalized within-repertoire ranks of inferred template counts. In a later analysis, generation probabilities were computed with a VDJ recombination model fitted to out-of-frame rearrangements, and the resulting probabilities were checked against IGoR. A later analysis scored TCR-TCR, TCR-HLA and TCR-CMV co-occurrence with hypergeometric tests, applying a repertoire-size bias correction to TCR pairs. To estimate false discovery rates, a later analysis permuted the HLA or CMV assignments 20 times. In a later analysis, co-occurring TCRs were grouped using DBSCAN, with TCRdist sequence similarity added in when clustering inside HLA-allele-positive subsets. For co-occurrence clustering, repertoires with fewer than 30,000 or more than 120,000 public chains were excluded, along with a handful of repertoires with anomalous nucleotide sharing. This is the immuneACCESS table as TCRdb keeps it, with only in-frame sequences that have V and J called. A part of the clones is gone; compared with another copy, unresolved V genes explain less than half, and the rest is unexplained. The V and J calls and clone size were taken over from that table, and D and trimming were inferred from the DNA. Present in this sample are 150,000 to 200,000 clones, around two thirds of which were seen just once. Clones ranked in the top ten supply around 3.2% of the sample.

As regards this clone: This clone's antigen is unknown. No clone much larger than this one lies a single base away; base qualities are absent.

In total, 600 or so healthy bone marrow donors made up the cohort. At the time of sampling, all cohort members were nominally healthy, though unrecorded immune exposures were likely present. The donor tested CMV seronegative, placing the donor among the 350 or so seronegative members of the cohort. A peripheral blood sample was collected from each donor, and TCR beta sequencing was performed on peripheral blood mononuclear cells. Genomic DNA extraction from the blood cell samples was performed with the Qiagen DNeasy Blood Extraction Kit. Source material: PBMCs. The receptor's source is a man aged 40-55 years in good health and CMV-seronegative. The rearranged segments are TRBV7-8 and TRBJ2-7, and TRBD2 aligns with 14 junction nucleotides. The DNA sequence is as follows: TGTGCCAGCAGCTTTCCCGGACTAGCGGGAGGCCGGCCGGTTTACGAGCAGTACTTC. Its coded protein is CASSFPGLAGGRPVYEQYF.